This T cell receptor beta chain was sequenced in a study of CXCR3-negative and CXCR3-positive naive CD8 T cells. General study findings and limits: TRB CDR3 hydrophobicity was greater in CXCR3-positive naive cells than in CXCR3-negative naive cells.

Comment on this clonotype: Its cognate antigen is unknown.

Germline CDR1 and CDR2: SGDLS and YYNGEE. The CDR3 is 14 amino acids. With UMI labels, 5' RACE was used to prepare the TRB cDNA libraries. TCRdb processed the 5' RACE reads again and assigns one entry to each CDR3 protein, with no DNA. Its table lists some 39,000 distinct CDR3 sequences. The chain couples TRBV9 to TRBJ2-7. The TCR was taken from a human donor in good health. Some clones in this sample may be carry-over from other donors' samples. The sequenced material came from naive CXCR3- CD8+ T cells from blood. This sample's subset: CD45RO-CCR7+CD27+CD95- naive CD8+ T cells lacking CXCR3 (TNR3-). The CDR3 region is CASSPRSISYEQYF.